The sequence of this T cell receptor beta chain was determined in a study of T cell repertoires in cytomegalovirus infection. One entry per CDR3 protein results from TCRdb running MiXCR on the reads. This table holds approximately 110,000 distinct CDR3 sequences, under 45% found once. This CDR3 has 13 amino acids. Trimming took off 2 bases at V and 1 base at J, with 5 bases between the two ends. Germline CDR1 is LNHDA and CDR2 is SQIVND (reference sequence). About this clonotype itself: Its target is unknown. A clone one base away is much larger, so this may be a read error.

The starting material was CD8+ T cells from cultured PBMCs, obtained from culture after CMV antigen stimulation. This rearrangement joins TRBV19 to TRBJ1-1; no clear D gene. The receptor comes from a human donor in good health (CMV status not recorded). Some clones in this sample may be carry-over from other donors' samples. The CDR3 DNA follows: TGTGCCAGTAGTATACGGGGGAACACTGAAGCTTTCTTT. Translation gives CASSIRGNTEAFF. The full variable domain, rest sourced from reference TRBV19 and TRBJ1-1, is DGGITQSPKYLFRKEGQNVTLSCEQNLNHDAMYWYRQDPGQGLRLIYYSQIVNDFQKGDIAEGYSVSREKKESFPLTVTSAQKNPTAFYLCASSIRGNTEAFFGQGTRLTVV.